Below, 14 T cell receptor beta chains from the same sample are listed, as sequenced in a study of T cells in Graves' hyperthyroidism and ophthalmopathy. The investigators amplified TCR beta CDR3 regions from RNA transcripts. First-round RT-PCR of the TCR CDR3 relied on the HTBI primer set. TCRdb called the multiplex PCR reads again in MiXCR, with one record for every CDR3 protein. This sample has 310,000 or so distinct CDR3 sequences, with around 15% found just once. Sequenced: blood. Receptor source: a woman aged 55-75 years with Graves' ophthalmopathy.

The CDR3 spells CASSQGDTYNEQFF. CDR3 bases: TGCGCCAGCAGCCAAGGGGACACCTACAATGAGCAGTTCTTC. V usage is TRBV4-1 and J usage is TRBJ2-1; TRBD1 is a possible D gene (6 bases). Germline CDR1 reads MGHRA; CDR2 reads YSYEKL. The CDR3 runs 14 residues. The V end was cut by 1 base, the J end by 2 bases, with 6 bases between.

Only a few counts were recorded for this clonotype. The chain is built from TRBV25-1 and TRBJ1-6; D not certain. There are 12 residues in the CDR3. In germline, CDR1 is MGHDK, CDR2 SYGVNS. The V end lost 7 bases, the J end lost 8 bases, and 9 bases lay between the germline ends. The CDR3 sequence: CASNLADSPLHF. The CDR3 region has the DNA TGTGCCAGCAATTTAGCAGATTCACCCCTCCACTTT.

CDR3 amino acids: CASSLSSGSRYEQFF. CDR3 DNA: TGCGCCAGCAGCCTCTCTAGCGGGAGCAGGTATGAGCAGTTCTTC. The chain combines TRBV4-3 with TRBJ2-1, with TRBD2 identical over 10 bases. Germline CDR1 is LGHNA and CDR2 is YSLEER. CDR3 length: 15 residues. V trimming: 4 bases; J trimming: 8 bases; junction bases outside the gene matches: 8.

V is TRBV19 and J is TRBJ1-2; 8 bases map to TRBD1. The CDR3 spans 13 residues. The germline V gene encodes CDR1 LNHDA and CDR2 SQIVND (reference sequence). V gave up 7 bases and J gave up 4 bases; unmatched junction bases: 5. The CDR3 loop reads CASTRGPPYGYTF. For the CDR3, the DNA is TGTGCCAGTACCAGGGGGCCCCCCTATGGCTACACCTTC.

This clonotype was detected only once. The final CDR3 position lacks the conserved phenylalanine or tryptophan, pointing to a likely read error. The chain employs TRBV19 and TRBJ1-5, with D hard to call. The germline CDR1 and CDR2 sequences are LNHDA and SQIVND (reference sequence). V lost 0 bases to trimming and J lost 4 bases, with 13 bases between them. The CDR3 consists of 16 residues. This CDR3 reads CASSIDPTSRNQPQHL. CDR3 sequence (DNA): TGTGCCAGTAGTATAGATCCCACGTCCCGGAATCAGCCCCAGCATCTT.

This clonotype was seen ten or more times. The chain joins TRBV5-1 to TRBJ2-3, with 9 bases that match TRBD2. The V gene end was trimmed by 5 bases and the J gene end by 1 base; junction bases not matched to a gene: 8. CDR1 is SGHRS, CDR2 YFSETQ, per germline. The CDR3 is 16 amino acids. Here the CDR3 DNA reads TGCGCCAGCAGAGCGAATAGCGGGAGTGGCACAGATACGCAGTATTTT. The encoded protein is CASRANSGSGTDTQYF.

V is TRBV7-2 and J is TRBJ1-4; the D gene is possibly TRBD1 (6 bases). Per germline, CDR1 SGHTA and CDR2 FQGNSA. The CDR3 runs 15 residues. V was clipped by 5 bases and J by 7 bases, with 17 bases between them. The CDR3 loop is CASSRQGLGSEKLFF. The CDR3 nucleotides read TGTGCCAGCAGCCGGCAGGGGCTGGGGAGTGAAAAACTGTTTTTT.

The chain is built from TRBV5-1 and TRBJ2-1; D is perhaps TRBD1 (6 bases). Germline CDR1 reads SGHRS; CDR2 reads YFSETQ. With 4 bases removed from V and 4 bases from J, the gap between germline ends came to 18 bases. CDR3 size: 16 residues. CDR3 sequence: CASSRSGEISYNEQFF. The DNA for the CDR3 is TGCGCCAGCAGCAGATCAGGGGAGATCTCGTACAATGAGCAGTTCTTC.

There are many counts of this clonotype. This CDR3 is CASSLMGLRQYEQFF. CDR3 coding DNA: TGTGCCAGCAGCTTAATGGGACTTCGGCAATATGAGCAGTTCTTC. The chain employs TRBV7-9 and TRBJ2-1; tentative D call: TRBD2 (6 bases). The CDR3 loop spans 15 amino acids. V lost 2 bases, J lost 8 bases, and 16 bases lay in between. The germline V gene encodes CDR1 SEHNR and CDR2 FQNEAQ (reference sequence).

This clonotype was counted a few times. This chain uses TRBV9 with TRBJ1-6, with 9 bases matching TRBD1. This CDR3 has 14 residues. V lost 2 bases and J lost 7; bases outside the gene matches: 1. Germline V gene data show CDR1 as SGDLS and CDR2 as YYNGEE. The CDR3 DNA follows: TGTGCCAGCAGCGTCGACAGGGGGAATTCACCCCTCCACTTT. It is translated as CASSVDRGNSPLHF.

The genes are TRBV12-3 or TRBV12-4 and TRBJ2-6; 8 bases agree with TRBD1. CDR3 length: 18 residues. The J segment lost 0 bases and the V segment lost 6 bases, leaving 10 bases of the junction unmatched. The CDR3 is CASSRQGFGYSGANVLTF. As DNA, the CDR3 is TGTGCCAGCAGCCGACAGGGGTTTGGCTACTCTGGGGCCAACGTCCTGACTTTC.

The table lists this clonotype with many counts. This sequence joins TRBV27 and TRBJ2-3, with 13 bases matching TRBD2. With V trimmed by 7 bases and J by 4 bases, 5 bases remained unmatched. The CDR3 has 15 amino acids. Germline V gene data show CDR1 as MNHEY and CDR2 as SMNVEV (reference sequence). In DNA, the CDR3 is TGTGCCAGCACCAGGACTAGCGGGAGCCCAGATACGCAGTATTTT. Amino acid sequence: CASTRTSGSPDTQYF.

This clonotype was recorded many times. CDR3 amino acids: CASSRFEVDTQYF. As DNA, the CDR3 is TGTGCCAGCAGTCGATTCGAGGTAGATACGCAGTATTTT. J is TRBJ2-3 and V is TRBV2; D remains ambiguous. This CDR3 contains 13 residues. V shed 5 bases and J shed 5 bases, with 11 bases lying between them. Per the germline V gene, CDR1 is SNHLY and CDR2 is FYNNEI.

This clonotype has at least ten counts. The genes are TRBV7-2 and TRBJ2-5; 7 nucleotides line up with TRBD1. Trimming cost V 5 bases and J 13 bases; bases outside gene matches: 10. This CDR3 contains 12 residues. In germline, CDR1 is SGHTA, CDR2 FQGNSA. CDR3 nucleotide sequence: TGTGCCAGCAGCCAACCCCGACAGGGATTGTACTTC. Protein sequence: CASSQPRQGLYF. Full variable domain (remainder filled in from reference TRBV7-2 and TRBJ2-5): GAGVSQSPSNKVTEKGKDVELRCDPISGHTALYWYRQSLGQGLEFLIYFQGNSAPDKSGLPSDRFSAERTGGSVSTLTIQRTQQEDSAVYLCASSQPRQGLYFGPGTRLLVL.